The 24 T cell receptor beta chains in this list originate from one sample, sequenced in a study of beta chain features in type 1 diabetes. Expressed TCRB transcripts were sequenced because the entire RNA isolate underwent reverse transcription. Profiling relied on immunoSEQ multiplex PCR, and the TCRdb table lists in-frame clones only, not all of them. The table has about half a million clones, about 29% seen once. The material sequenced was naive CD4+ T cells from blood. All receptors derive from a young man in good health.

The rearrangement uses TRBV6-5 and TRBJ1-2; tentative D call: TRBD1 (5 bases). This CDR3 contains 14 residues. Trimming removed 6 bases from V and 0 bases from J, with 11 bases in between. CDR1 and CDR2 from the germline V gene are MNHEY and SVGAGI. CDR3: CASRAGSANYGYTF. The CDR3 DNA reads TGTGCCAGCAGGGCAGGGAGCGCTAACTATGGCTACACCTTC.

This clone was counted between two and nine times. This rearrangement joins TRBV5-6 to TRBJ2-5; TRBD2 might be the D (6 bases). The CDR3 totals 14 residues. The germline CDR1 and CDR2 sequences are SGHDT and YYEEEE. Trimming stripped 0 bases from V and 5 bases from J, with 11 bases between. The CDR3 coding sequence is TGTGCCAGCAGCTTGGGGCCACGGGAGGAGACCCAGTACTTC. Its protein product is CASSLGPREETQYF.

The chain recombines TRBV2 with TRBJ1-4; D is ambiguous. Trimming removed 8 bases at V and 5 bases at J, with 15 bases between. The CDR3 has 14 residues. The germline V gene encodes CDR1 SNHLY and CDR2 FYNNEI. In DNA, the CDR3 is TGTGCCAGCCGCCTAGGGCAGAGGAATGAAAAACTGTTTTTT. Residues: CASRLGQRNEKLFF.

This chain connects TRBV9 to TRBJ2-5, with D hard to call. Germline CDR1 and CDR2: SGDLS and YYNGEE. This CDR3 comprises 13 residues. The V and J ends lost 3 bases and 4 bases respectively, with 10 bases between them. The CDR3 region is CASSGPLGETQYF. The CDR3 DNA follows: TGTGCCAGCAGCGGTCCCCTCGGAGAGACCCAGTACTTC.

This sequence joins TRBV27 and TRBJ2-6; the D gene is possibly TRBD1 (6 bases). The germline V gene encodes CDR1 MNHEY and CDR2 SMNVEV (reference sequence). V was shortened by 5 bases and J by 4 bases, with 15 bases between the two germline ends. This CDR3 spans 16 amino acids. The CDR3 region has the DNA TGTGCCAGCAGTAGTGACAGGCCAGGCGGGGCCAACGTCCTGACTTTC. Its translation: CASSSDRPGGANVLTF.

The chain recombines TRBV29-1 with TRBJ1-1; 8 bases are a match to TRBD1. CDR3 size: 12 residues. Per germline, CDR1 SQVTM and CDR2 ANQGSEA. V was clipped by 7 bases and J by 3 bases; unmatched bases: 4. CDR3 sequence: CSGQGTDTEAFF. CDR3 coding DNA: TGCAGCGGACAGGGGACGGACACTGAAGCTTTCTTT.

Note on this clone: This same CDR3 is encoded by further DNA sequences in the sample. The CDR3 DNA sequence: TGTGCCTGGAGTGTAAGCAGGGGCAATCAGCCCCAGCATTTT. This encodes CAWSVSRGNQPQHF. This chain joins TRBV30 and TRBJ1-5; TRBD1 is a possible D gene (5 bases). This CDR3 is built from 14 residues. Per the germline V gene, CDR1 is GTSNPN and CDR2 is SVGIG (reference sequence). V was trimmed by 0 bases and J by 2 bases, leaving 8 bases between them.

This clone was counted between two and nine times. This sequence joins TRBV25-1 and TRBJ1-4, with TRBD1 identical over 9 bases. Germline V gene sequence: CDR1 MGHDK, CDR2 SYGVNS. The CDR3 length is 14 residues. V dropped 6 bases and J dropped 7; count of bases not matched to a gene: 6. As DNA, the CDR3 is TGTGCCAGCAGAAGGACAGGGGAGAGTGAAAAACTGTTTTTT. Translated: CASRRTGESEKLFF.

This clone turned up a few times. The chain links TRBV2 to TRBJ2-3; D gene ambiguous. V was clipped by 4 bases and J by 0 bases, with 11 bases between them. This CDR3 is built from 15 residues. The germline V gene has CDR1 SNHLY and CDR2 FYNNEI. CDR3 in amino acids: CASSATGLSTDTQYF. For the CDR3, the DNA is TGTGCCAGCAGTGCTACGGGCCTTAGCACAGATACGCAGTATTTT.

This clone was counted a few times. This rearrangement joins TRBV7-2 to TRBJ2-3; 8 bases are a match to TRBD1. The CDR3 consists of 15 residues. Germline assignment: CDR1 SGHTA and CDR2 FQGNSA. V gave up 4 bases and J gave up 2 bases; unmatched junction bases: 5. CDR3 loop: CASSYGQGNTDTQYF. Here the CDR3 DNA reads TGTGCCAGCAGCTACGGACAGGGAAACACAGATACGCAGTATTTT.

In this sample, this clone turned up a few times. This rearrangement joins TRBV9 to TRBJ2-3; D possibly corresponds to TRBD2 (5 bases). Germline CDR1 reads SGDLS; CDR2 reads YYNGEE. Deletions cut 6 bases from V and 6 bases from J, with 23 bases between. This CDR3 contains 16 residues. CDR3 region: CASMPPGDYGWDTQYF. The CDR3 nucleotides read TGTGCCAGCATGCCCCCCGGTGACTACGGTTGGGATACGCAGTATTTT.

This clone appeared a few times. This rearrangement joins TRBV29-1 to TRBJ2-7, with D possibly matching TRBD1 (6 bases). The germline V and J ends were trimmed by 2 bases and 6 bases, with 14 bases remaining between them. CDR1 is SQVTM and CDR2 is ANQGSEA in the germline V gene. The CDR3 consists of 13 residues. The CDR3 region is CSVELGARREQYF. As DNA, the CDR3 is TGCAGCGTTGAACTGGGGGCCCGGCGCGAGCAGTACTTC.

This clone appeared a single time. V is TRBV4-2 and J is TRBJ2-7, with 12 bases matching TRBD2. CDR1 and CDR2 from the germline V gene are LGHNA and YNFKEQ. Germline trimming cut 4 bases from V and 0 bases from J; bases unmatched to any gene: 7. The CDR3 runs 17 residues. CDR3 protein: CASSPRTSGTSSYEQYF. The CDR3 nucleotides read TGTGCCAGCAGCCCCAGGACTAGCGGGACGAGCTCCTACGAGCAGTACTTC.

The CDR3 reads CASSEVGDEKYF. The DNA for the CDR3 is TGTGCCAGCAGTGAAGTAGGGGACGAGAAGTACTTC. V usage is TRBV6-1 and J usage is TRBJ2-4; D may be TRBD1 or TRBD2 (5 bases each). The ends were cut back, 1 base at V and 14 bases at J, with 12 bases in the middle. This CDR3 is built from 12 residues. The germline V gene encodes CDR1 MNHNS and CDR2 SASEGT.

The CDR3 DNA reads TGTGCCAGCTCACCCTCGACAGGCTCCTATGGCTACACCTTC. This encodes CASSPSTGSYGYTF. V is TRBV18 and J is TRBJ1-2, with a possible D match to TRBD1 (6 bases). Germline values: CDR1 KGHSH, CDR2 LQKENI. The CDR3 has 14 residues. V was cut by 3 bases and J by 4 bases, with 12 bases left in between.

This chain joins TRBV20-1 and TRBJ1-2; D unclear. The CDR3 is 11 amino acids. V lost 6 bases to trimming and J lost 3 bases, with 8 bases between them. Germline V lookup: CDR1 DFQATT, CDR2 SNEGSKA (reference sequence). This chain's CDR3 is CSASADYGYTF. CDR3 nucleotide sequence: TGCAGTGCAAGCGCGGACTATGGCTACACCTTC.

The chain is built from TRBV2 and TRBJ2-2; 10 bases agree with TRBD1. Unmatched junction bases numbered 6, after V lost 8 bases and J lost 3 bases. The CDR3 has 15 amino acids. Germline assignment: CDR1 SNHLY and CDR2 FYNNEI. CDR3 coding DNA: TGTGCCAGCGGGCCGGGACAGGGGCACACCGGGGAGCTGTTTTTT. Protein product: CASGPGQGHTGELFF.

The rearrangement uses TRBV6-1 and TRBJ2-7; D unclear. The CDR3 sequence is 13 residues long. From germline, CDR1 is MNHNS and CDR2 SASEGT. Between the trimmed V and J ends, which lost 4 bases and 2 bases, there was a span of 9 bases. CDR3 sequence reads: CASSGHLTYEQYF. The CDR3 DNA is TGTGCCAGCAGTGGACACCTTACCTACGAGCAGTACTTC.

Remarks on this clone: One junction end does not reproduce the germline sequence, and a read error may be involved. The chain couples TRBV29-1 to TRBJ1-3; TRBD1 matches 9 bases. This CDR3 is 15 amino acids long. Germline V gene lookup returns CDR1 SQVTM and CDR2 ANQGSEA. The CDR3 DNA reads TGCAGCGTGGAAGCAAACAGGGGGCTTGGAAACACCATATATTTT. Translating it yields CSVEANRGLGNTIYF.

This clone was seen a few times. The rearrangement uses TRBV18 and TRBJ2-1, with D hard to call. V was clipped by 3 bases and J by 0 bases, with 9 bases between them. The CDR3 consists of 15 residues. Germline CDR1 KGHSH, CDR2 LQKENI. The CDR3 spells CASSPSGGSYNEQFF. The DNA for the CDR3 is TGTGCCAGCTCACCGTCAGGCGGCTCCTACAATGAGCAGTTCTTC.

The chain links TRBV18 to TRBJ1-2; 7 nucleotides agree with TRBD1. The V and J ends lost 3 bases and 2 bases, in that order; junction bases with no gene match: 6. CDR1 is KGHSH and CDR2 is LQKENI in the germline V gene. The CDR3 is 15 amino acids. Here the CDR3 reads CASSPDRDRNYGYTF. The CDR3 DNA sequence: TGTGCCAGCTCACCTGACAGGGATCGGAACTATGGCTACACCTTC.

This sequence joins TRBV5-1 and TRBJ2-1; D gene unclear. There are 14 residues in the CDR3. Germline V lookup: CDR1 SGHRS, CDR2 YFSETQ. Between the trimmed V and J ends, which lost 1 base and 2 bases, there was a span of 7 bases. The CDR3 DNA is TGCGCCAGCAGCTTGATGACCACCTACAATGAGCAGTTCTTC. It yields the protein CASSLMTTYNEQFF.

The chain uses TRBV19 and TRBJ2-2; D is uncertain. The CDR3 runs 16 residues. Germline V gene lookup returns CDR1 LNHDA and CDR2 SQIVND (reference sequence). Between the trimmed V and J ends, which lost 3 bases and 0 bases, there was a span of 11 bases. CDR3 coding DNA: TGTGCCAGTAGTATTAGTAGCAGAGCGAACACCGGGGAGCTGTTTTTT. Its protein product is CASSISSRANTGELFF.

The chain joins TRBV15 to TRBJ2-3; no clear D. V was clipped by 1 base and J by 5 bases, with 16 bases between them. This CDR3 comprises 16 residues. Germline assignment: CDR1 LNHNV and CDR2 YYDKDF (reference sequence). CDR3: CATSRVVDPTGDTQYF. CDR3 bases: TGTGCCACCAGCAGAGTTGTGGATCCGACGGGAGATACGCAGTATTTT.